These T cell receptor beta chains were read from a single sample in a study of T cells in Graves' hyperthyroidism and ophthalmopathy. TCRdb used MiXCR to reprocess the multiplex PCR reads, holding one entry per CDR3 protein. This repertoire shows nearly 600,000 distinct CDR3 sequences, around 13% found once; its top ten account for roughly 6.2%. The sample taken for sequencing was blood. The source of these receptors is a woman aged 25 to 45 with Graves' hyperthyroidism that later progressed to Graves' ophthalmopathy. The conserved cysteine and the conserved F or W are not part of the CDR3 here.

J gene: TRBJ2-5
V gene: TRBV6-1
CDR3 protein: ASRKQVRETQY

J gene: TRBJ2-3
V gene: TRBV29-1
CDR3 protein: SVLKTRGPGADTQY

J gene: TRBJ1-1
V gene: TRBV6-1
CDR3 protein: ASVVNTEAF

J gene: TRBJ2-4
V gene: TRBV19
CDR3 protein: ASRGQRGDIQY

J gene: TRBJ2-7
V gene: TRBV7-9
CDR3 protein: ASSLDGGGLYEQY

J gene: TRBJ2-1
V gene: TRBV6-5
CDR3 protein: ASSYGFGGGPGEQF

J gene: TRBJ1-3
V gene: TRBV7-2
CDR3 protein: ASFLGGSGNTIY

J gene: TRBJ2-7
V gene: TRBV11-2
CDR3 protein: ASSLLKGSTAYEQY

J gene: TRBJ2-2
V gene: TRBV2
CDR3 protein: ASSRLEGRGELF

J gene: TRBJ2-4
V gene: TRBV5-1
CDR3 protein: ASSLGQGGQY

J gene: TRBJ1-1
V gene: TRBV11-2
CDR3 protein: ASSPTGGITEAF

J gene: TRBJ1-5
V gene: TRBV3-2
CDR3 protein: ASSAGFYSNQPQH

J gene: TRBJ2-7
V gene: TRBV11-3
CDR3 protein: ASSFPRAAEQY

J gene: TRBJ1-4
V gene: TRBV28
CDR3 protein: ASSFIPNEKLF

J gene: TRBJ2-4
V gene: TRBV7-3
CDR3 protein: ASSAYGGTSLAKNIQY